The 27 T cell receptor beta chains reported below all come from one sample, sequenced in a study of T cell responses to AZD1222 COVID-19 vaccine (dated by TCRdb to the early 2020s). To prepare the library, the immunoSEQ multiplex PCR assay was applied. TCRdb obtained this table from immuneACCESS and retained in-frame rearrangements with V and J assigned. These tables miss some clones; where compared with another copy, unresolved V genes account for less than half of the shortfall, and the remainder is unexplained. The sample table holds over 20,000 clones, of which about nine tenths were seen once. Jointly, the top ten make up 34% of the sample. The meaning of the sample's time point label: about 28 days (+/-7) after the second vaccine dose. Specimen: peripheral blood, collected 28 days after the second AZD1222 dose. These receptors all come from an adult who received the AZD1222 COVID-19 vaccine.

Within the sample, this clone is medium-sized. The CDR3 bases are TGTGCCAGCAGTACCGGGACAATGAACACTGAAGCTTTCTTT. As protein: CASSTGTMNTEAFF. The chain links TRBV9 to TRBJ1-1, with D possibly TRBD1 on 6 matching bases. Germline V gives CDR1 SGDLS, CDR2 YYNGEE. V was cut by 5 bases and J by 0 bases, with 11 bases left in between. CDR3 length: 14 residues.

In DNA, the CDR3 is TGTGCCACCAGTGATTCTGGACTGGGGGGGAGGGCCTACGAGCAGTACTTC. Protein: CATSDSGLGGRAYEQYF. This rearrangement joins TRBV24-1 to TRBJ2-7; the match to TRBD2 covers 7 bases. V gave up 2 bases and J gave up 2 bases; unmatched junction bases: 11. The CDR3 is made up of 17 amino acids. From germline, CDR1 is KGHDR and CDR2 SFDVKD.

A single count supports this clone. The rearrangement uses TRBV5-5 and TRBJ1-5; TRBD1 agrees at 7 bases. The CDR3 spans 19 residues. V lost 3 bases and J lost 2; bases outside the gene matches: 17. CDR1 is SGHKS and CDR2 is YYEKEE in the germline V gene (reference sequence). Written as DNA, the CDR3 is TGTGCCAGCAGCTCCGGGACAGTAGGGGGATGGGGTGGCAATCAGCCCCAGCATTTT. Its translation: CASSSGTVGGWGGNQPQHF. Together with reference TRBV5-5 and TRBJ1-5, the CDR3 gives the full variable domain: DAGVTQSPTHLIKTRGQQVTLRCSPISGHKSVSWYQQVLGQGPQFIFQYYEKEERGRGNFPDRFSARQFPNYSSELNVNALLLGDSALYLCASSSGTVGGWGGNQPQHFGDGTRLSIL.

A few counts support this clone. V and J are TRBV2 and TRBJ2-2, with 7 bases fitting TRBD1. CDR1 and CDR2 (germline): SNHLY, FYNNEI. The CDR3 has 14 residues. The ends lost 6 bases at V and 5 bases at J; junction bases unmatched: 6. CDR3: CASRDRTGTGELFF. The CDR3 DNA reads TGTGCCAGCAGGGACCGGACAGGAACCGGGGAGCTGTTTTTT.

The V and J genes are TRBV19 and TRBJ2-2; D gene uncertain. CDR1 and CDR2 (germline): LNHDA, SQIVND (reference sequence). The V end lost 3 bases, the J end lost 1 base, and 3 bases lay between the germline ends. The CDR3 has 13 amino acids. CDR3 protein: CASSMQNTGELFF. CDR3 bases: TGTGCCAGTAGTATGCAGAACACCGGGGAGCTGTTTTTT.

This clone has only one observation. The V and J genes are TRBV10-1 and TRBJ1-2; D not resolved. This CDR3 has 13 amino acids. Germline V CDR1 and CDR2: WNHNN, SYGVQD (reference sequence). The V and J ends lost 2 bases and 2 bases respectively, with 6 bases between them. The CDR3 DNA is TGCGCCAGCAGTGAGGGCCAGAACTATGGCTACACCTTC. It is translated as CASSEGQNYGYTF.

The rearrangement joins TRBV7-2 to TRBJ1-2; perhaps TRBD1 as D (6 bases). Per the germline V gene, CDR1 is SGHTA and CDR2 is FQGNSA. This CDR3 spans 14 amino acids. V was pared by 5 bases and J by 2 bases, with 12 bases between. The CDR3, as DNA: TGTGCCAGCAGCCCTACTACAGGGAACTATGGCTACACCTTC. Translation: CASSPTTGNYGYTF.

This chain links TRBV11-2 with TRBJ2-1, with D possibly being TRBD2 (5 bases). V lost 1 base, J lost 6 bases, and 16 bases lay in between. Germline V gene lookup returns CDR1 SGHAT and CDR2 FQNNGV. This CDR3 is 16 amino acids long. The CDR3 spells CASSLVATNSGNEQFF. CDR3 nucleotides: TGTGCCAGCAGCTTAGTTGCGACTAATTCTGGCAATGAGCAGTTCTTC.

This chain links TRBV18 with TRBJ1-2; perhaps TRBD1 as D (5 bases). CDR1 KGHSH and CDR2 LQKENI come from the germline V gene. CDR3 size: 12 residues. The V end was cut by 9 bases, the J end by 3 bases, with 11 bases between. The CDR3 DNA is TGTGCCAGTTTAGGGGAAGACTATGGCTACACCTTC. This gives the protein CASLGEDYGYTF.

V is TRBV30 and J is TRBJ2-7, with TRBD1 matching over 8 bases. This CDR3 contains 16 residues. Germline trimming cut 2 bases from V and 3 bases from J; bases unmatched to any gene: 12. In germline, CDR1 is GTSNPN, CDR2 SVGIG (reference sequence). This CDR3 reads CAWSQAGGLRIYEQYF. The CDR3 DNA follows: TGTGCCTGGAGTCAGGCAGGGGGCCTACGAATCTACGAGCAGTACTTC.

V is TRBV29-1 and J is TRBJ2-5, with no clear D. Germline CDR1 is SQVTM and CDR2 is ANQGSEA. V was cut by 5 bases and J by 2 bases, with 15 bases left in between. The CDR3 runs to 14 residues. DNA for the CDR3: TGCAGCGTTCGACACCAGGTTGGGCAAGAGACCCAGTACTTC. As protein: CSVRHQVGQETQYF.

The V and J genes are TRBV11-1 and TRBJ2-7; 9 positions match TRBD1. V lost 5 bases and J lost 4; bases outside the gene matches: 6. This CDR3 contains 14 residues. Per the germline V gene, CDR1 is SGHAT and CDR2 is FQDESV (reference sequence). CDR3 DNA: TGTGCCAGCAGCCCGGACAGGGGCTCGTACGAGCAGTACTTC. Amino acid sequence: CASSPDRGSYEQYF.

The V call is TRBV27, the J call TRBJ1-1, with TRBD1 as a possible D gene (5 bases). Trimming shortened V by 0 bases and J by 4 bases, and 9 bases separated the two germline ends. CDR3 size: 14 residues. Germline V lookup: CDR1 MNHEY, CDR2 SMNVEV (reference sequence). The CDR3 region has the DNA TGTGCCAGCAGTTTATCCGGGGGGACCACTGAAGCTTTCTTT. It encodes CASSLSGGTTEAFF.

The chain links TRBV6-4 to TRBJ2-3; D perhaps matches TRBD2 (6 bases). The CDR3 length is 14 residues. V lost 6 bases to trimming and J lost 0 bases, with 10 bases between them. The germline V gene has CDR1 MRHNA and CDR2 SNTAGT. In nucleotides, the CDR3 is TGTGCCAGCAGGGCGGGACTCAGCACAGATACGCAGTATTTT. Protein product: CASRAGLSTDTQYF.

This chain links TRBV29-1 with TRBJ2-1, with 8 bases identical to TRBD2. Losses at the gene ends were 6 bases for V and 10 bases for J; bases not matched to a gene: 11. This CDR3 has 13 residues. Per germline, CDR1 SQVTM and CDR2 ANQGSEA. The CDR3 is CSVSPAGVPEQFF. Written as DNA, the CDR3 is TGCAGCGTCTCCCCAGCGGGAGTCCCCGAGCAGTTCTTC.

The chain recombines TRBV11-1 with TRBJ2-3, with unresolved D. Trimming pared 5 bases from V and 0 bases from J, leaving 9 bases between. The CDR3 loop spans 14 amino acids. From germline, CDR1 is SGHAT and CDR2 FQDESV (reference sequence). The CDR3 nucleotides read TGTGCCAGCAGCCCCCTAGGGAGCACAGATACGCAGTATTTT. Translated, it gives CASSPLGSTDTQYF.

The chain is built from TRBV4-1 and TRBJ2-3, with D perhaps TRBD1 (6 bases). CDR3 length: 18 residues. V gave up 1 base and J gave up 4 bases, with 21 bases separating them. Germline V CDR1 and CDR2: MGHRA, YSYEKL. The CDR3 region has the DNA TGCGCCAGCAGCCAAGTTACCAGGGGTAGATTTCATCCAGATACGCAGTATTTT. Protein: CASSQVTRGRFHPDTQYF.

The chain recombines TRBV9 with TRBJ1-2; 7 nucleotides align to TRBD1. V was clipped by 2 bases and J by 2 bases; unmatched bases: 3. The length of the CDR3 is 14 residues. In germline, CDR1 is SGDLS, CDR2 YYNGEE. The CDR3 coding sequence is TGTGCCAGCAGCGTCGAGGGACAGAACTATGGCTACACCTTC. Amino acids: CASSVEGQNYGYTF.

This sequence joins TRBV15 and TRBJ2-7; D is unresolved. This CDR3 comprises 15 residues. V dropped 0 bases and J dropped 1 base, with 10 bases sitting between them. Germline V gene sequence: CDR1 LNHNV, CDR2 YYDKDF (reference sequence). As DNA, the CDR3 is TGTGCCACCAGCAGAGATGGGTTCGTTTCCTACGAGCAGTACTTC. It encodes CATSRDGFVSYEQYF. The full variable domain, in which reference TRBV15 and TRBJ2-7 provide the parts outside the CDR3, is DAMVIQNPRYQVTQFGKPVTLSCSQTLNHNVMYWYQQKSSQAPKLLFHYYDKDFNNEADTPDNFQSRRPNTSFCFLDIRSPGLGDTAMYLCATSRDGFVSYEQYFGPGTRLTVT.

The genes are TRBV19 and TRBJ1-1; possibly TRBD1 for D (5 bases). Between the trimmed V and J ends, which lost 2 bases and 6 bases, there was a span of 16 bases. The CDR3 loop spans 15 amino acids. Germline V gene data show CDR1 as LNHDA and CDR2 as SQIVND (reference sequence). DNA for the CDR3: TGTGCCAGTAGTATAAATAGGGGAGGCTGGCCTGAAGCTTTCTTT. Encoded protein: CASSINRGGWPEAFF.

The chain employs TRBV9 and TRBJ1-4, with 8 bases identical to TRBD1. The length of the CDR3 is 14 residues. Germline CDR1 reads SGDLS; CDR2 reads YYNGEE. Trimming removed 5 bases from V and 8 bases from J; junction bases left unmatched: 8. The CDR3 loop is CASSPGGTGEKLFF. In DNA form, the CDR3 reads TGTGCCAGCAGTCCAGGGGGCACAGGGGAAAAACTGTTTTTT. Supplemented by reference TRBV9 and TRBJ1-4, the full variable domain reads DSGVTQTPKHLITATGQRVTLRCSPRSGDLSVYWYQQSLDQGLQFLIQYYNGEERAKGNILERFSAQQFPDLHSELNLSSLELGDSALYFCASSPGGTGEKLFFGSGTQLSVL.

V is TRBV29-1 and J is TRBJ1-4, with 7 bases matching TRBD1. The length of the CDR3 is 12 residues. V was clipped by 7 bases and J by 7 bases; unmatched bases: 6. Germline assignment: CDR1 SQVTM and CDR2 ANQGSEA. As DNA, the CDR3 is TGCAGCGCCCGACAGGGCGGTGAAAAACTGTTTTTT. Residues: CSARQGGEKLFF.

This chain uses TRBV27 with TRBJ1-1; weak D call: TRBD1 (6 bases). Germline V gene lookup returns CDR1 MNHEY and CDR2 SMNVEV (reference sequence). V lost 6 bases to trimming and J lost 4 bases, with 12 bases between them. The CDR3 length is 13 residues. CDR3 in DNA: TGTGCCAGCAGGACTACAGGGTTCACTGAAGCTTTCTTT. Translating gives CASRTTGFTEAFF.

The DNA of the CDR3 is TGTGCCAGCAGTTTCCTACAGGGCTCCAATCAGCCCCAGCATTTT. This codes for CASSFLQGSNQPQHF. V gene TRBV2 combines with J gene TRBJ1-5, with D perhaps matching TRBD1 (6 bases). Germline V CDR1 and CDR2: SNHLY, FYNNEI. Trimming took off 5 bases at V and 3 bases at J, with 14 bases between the two ends. The CDR3 length is 15 residues.

The chain couples TRBV10-2 to TRBJ2-3; no firm D call. Trimming took 6 bases from V and 5 from J, leaving 12 bases between them. The germline CDR1 and CDR2 sequences are WSHSY and SAAADI. The length of the CDR3 is 13 residues. The CDR3 sequence: CASSLLRGDTQYF. The CDR3 DNA sequence: TGCGCCAGCAGCCTACTTCGAGGAGATACGCAGTATTTT.

This chain's CDR3 is CASSSTRGGHNEQFF. In nucleotides, the CDR3 is TGTGCCAGCAGTTCGACTAGGGGAGGGCACAATGAGCAGTTCTTC. This chain links TRBV28 with TRBJ2-1; TRBD2 matches at 7 bases. Germline V lookup: CDR1 MDHEN, CDR2 SYDVKM. Trimming cost V 4 bases and J 5 bases; bases outside gene matches: 8. CDR3 length: 15 amino acids.

The chain has TRBV5-1 and TRBJ1-2, with 8 bases aligning to TRBD1. This CDR3 comprises 12 residues. Losses at the gene ends were 4 bases for V and 11 bases for J; bases not matched to a gene: 7. CDR1 SGHRS and CDR2 YFSETQ come from the germline V gene. CDR3 nucleotide sequence: TGCGCCAGCAGCCACGGACAGGGCGGGTACACCTTC. Protein product: CASSHGQGGYTF.